One sample yielded the 19 T cell receptor beta chains listed below, sequenced in a study of T cell repertoires in cytomegalovirus infection. TCRdb re-called the reads through MiXCR, storing one row per CDR3 protein. Of about 740,000 distinct CDR3 sequences in the sample, approximately 33% were seen once. Their antigens remain unidentified. Source: cultured PBMCs, taken from culture after CMV antigen stimulation. All receptors come from a human donor in good health (CMV status not recorded). Some clones in this sample may be carry-over from other donors' samples.

The J gene is TRBJ2-1, the V gene TRBV27; 13 bases align to TRBD2. Germline V CDR1 and CDR2: MNHEY, SMNVEV (reference sequence). Trimming removed 5 bases from V and 8 bases from J; junction bases left unmatched: 9. CDR3 length: 16 amino acids. The CDR3 loop is CASSLTGLAGSHEQFF. CDR3 DNA: TGTGCCAGCAGTCTAACGGGACTAGCGGGGTCCCATGAGCAGTTCTTC.

This clonotype was detected a few times. This chain links TRBV11-2 with TRBJ1-4; 10 nucleotides line up with TRBD1. Germline V lookup: CDR1 SGHAT, CDR2 FQNNGV. The CDR3 length is 16 residues. V was clipped by 2 bases and J by 5 bases; unmatched bases: 5. The CDR3 is CASSLNPGQGNEKLFF. Here the CDR3 DNA reads TGTGCCAGCAGCTTAAACCCGGGACAGGGGAATGAAAAACTGTTTTTT.

V usage is TRBV18 and J usage is TRBJ1-4, with TRBD1 as a possible D gene (6 bases). The CDR3 loop spans 19 amino acids. From germline, CDR1 is KGHSH and CDR2 LQKENI. V lost 4 bases to trimming and J lost 2 bases, with 23 bases between them. CDR3 sequence (DNA): TGTGCCAGCTCACTCACCACAGGGCGGTGGGAAGTGACTAATGAAAAACTGTTTTTT. Amino acid sequence: CASSLTTGRWEVTNEKLFF.

The chain combines TRBV6-2 or TRBV6-3 with TRBJ2-1, with D uncertain. V was clipped by 5 bases and J by 6 bases, with 11 bases between them. CDR1 MNHEY and CDR2 SVGEGT come from the germline V gene. This CDR3 comprises 13 residues. CDR3: CASSPTPSNEQFF. CDR3 sequence (DNA): TGTGCCAGCAGTCCGACTCCCTCCAATGAGCAGTTCTTC.

This clonotype was detected ten times or more. The genes are TRBV7-2 and TRBJ2-1, with TRBD2 matching 12 bases. This CDR3 has 19 residues. The trim removed 0 bases at V and 0 bases at J, leaving 6 bases unmatched. Germline CDR1 and CDR2: SGHTA and FQGNSA. In nucleotides, the CDR3 is TGTGCCAGCAGCTTAGCGGCTAGCGGGAGGGCCTACTCCTACAATGAGCAGTTCTTC. It specifies CASSLAASGRAYSYNEQFF.

This clonotype was seen a handful of times. The chain couples TRBV5-5 to TRBJ2-1, with TRBD2 matching over 7 bases. The junction had 12 bases not matched to a gene; V was cut back by 4 bases and J by 2 bases. Germline V gene data show CDR1 as SGHKS and CDR2 as YYEKEE (reference sequence). The CDR3 is made up of 17 amino acids. Here the CDR3 DNA reads TGTGCCAGCAGCCTCCTACTAGCGACGCCCGCCTACAATGAGCAGTTCTTC. It translates to CASSLLLATPAYNEQFF.

The chain uses TRBV6-5 and TRBJ2-7; tentatively, D is TRBD1 (5 bases). Germline V gene data show CDR1 as MNHEY and CDR2 as SVGAGI. Trimming left V 6 bases short and J 4 bases short, with 22 bases between. This CDR3 comprises 16 residues. The CDR3, as DNA: TGTGCCAGCAGCCCCTCAGTTGTCCCCAGGGAATACGAGCAGTACTTC. It is translated as CASSPSVVPREYEQYF.

This clonotype was seen at least ten times. This CDR3 is CASSLGEHTEAFF. As DNA, the CDR3 is TGTGCCAGCAGTTTAGGGGAGCACACTGAAGCTTTCTTT. The rearrangement links TRBV12-3 or TRBV12-4 to TRBJ1-1, with D uncertain. V lost 1 base and J 3 bases, leaving 6 bases between the germline ends. This CDR3 has 13 amino acids.

This sequence joins TRBV6-1 and TRBJ2-5; TRBD1 agrees at 10 bases. This CDR3 has 18 residues. Looked up from germline, CDR1 is MNHNS and CDR2 is SASEGT. V shed 5 bases, J shed 1 base, and the junction held 13 bases outside the gene matches. For the CDR3, the DNA is TGTGCCAGCAGTACGGGGACAGGGGATTTTAGCGGCCAAGAGACCCAGTACTTC. Its translation: CASSTGTGDFSGQETQYF.

A word on this clonotype: The germline gene is not matched at one end of the junction; a read error may be the cause. The chain has TRBV19 and TRBJ2-5, with TRBD1 identical over 8 bases. The CDR3 runs 14 residues. Germline V CDR1 and CDR2: LNHDA, SQIVND (reference sequence). CDR3 in DNA: TGTGCCAGTACGGGGAACAGGGGGAAAGAGATCCAGTACTTC. It codes for CASTGNRGKEIQYF.

This clonotype turned up a few times. V is TRBV19 and J is TRBJ1-5; 8 bases map to TRBD1. The CDR3 length is 13 residues. CDR1 is LNHDA, CDR2 SQIVND, per germline (reference sequence). V shed 7 bases, J shed 5 bases, and the junction held 4 bases outside the gene matches. DNA for the CDR3: TGTGCCAGTAACGGACAGGGCGATCAGCCCCAGCATTTT. This gives the protein CASNGQGDQPQHF. Full variable domain (outside the CDR3, taken from reference TRBV19 and TRBJ1-5): DGGITQSPKYLFRKEGQNVTLSCEQNLNHDAMYWYRQDPGQGLRLIYYSQIVNDFQKGDIAEGYSVSREKKESFPLTVTSAQKNPTAFYLCASNGQGDQPQHFGDGTRLSIL.

A note on this clonotype: Compared with germline, one end of the junction differs, possibly owing to a read error. The chain carries TRBV12-3 or TRBV12-4 and TRBJ1-6; possible D gene TRBD1, 5 bases. The CDR3 length is 12 residues. The CDR3 DNA follows: TGTGCCAGCAGTTTAGCGGGAAGGGGAGTCTACTTT. Amino acid sequence: CASSLAGRGVYF.

This clonotype was found many times. The chain carries TRBV7-2 and TRBJ2-5, with D possibly TRBD2 on 5 matching bases. CDR1 and CDR2 (germline): SGHTA, FQGNSA. V was shortened by 1 base and J by 2 bases, with 8 bases between the two germline ends. CDR3 length: 14 residues. Written as DNA, the CDR3 is TGTGCCAGCAGCTTAGGAACGGGGCAAGAGACCCAGTACTTC. This encodes CASSLGTGQETQYF.

The chain links TRBV29-1 to TRBJ2-5; the match to TRBD1 covers 8 bases. There are 12 residues in the CDR3. In germline, CDR1 is SQVTM, CDR2 ANQGSEA. Unmatched junction bases numbered 5, after V lost 7 bases and J lost 4 bases. The CDR3, as DNA: TGCAGCGCAGGGGGCATGAGAGAGACCCAGTACTTC. Translating it yields CSAGGMRETQYF.

The V gene is TRBV10-3, the J gene TRBJ2-3; D may be TRBD1 (5 bases). CDR1 and CDR2 from the germline V gene are ENHRY and SYGVKD. The CDR3 extends over 14 amino acids. Trimming shortened V by 2 bases and J by 0 bases, and 6 bases separated the two germline ends. CDR3 DNA sequence: TGTGCCATCAGTGAGGCAGGGAGCACAGATACGCAGTATTTT. Its translation: CAISEAGSTDTQYF.

This clonotype was detected a few times. The chain links TRBV19 to TRBJ2-1; no reliable D call. Germline V gene sequence: CDR1 LNHDA, CDR2 SQIVND (reference sequence). V was pared by 0 bases and J by 7 bases, with 13 bases between. This CDR3 is 15 amino acids long. The CDR3 DNA is TGTGCCAGTAGTATAGATCTGAGGACGTGGAATGAGCAGTTCTTC. Protein sequence: CASSIDLRTWNEQFF.

Only a few counts were recorded for this clonotype. The J gene is TRBJ2-3, the V gene TRBV19; 11 positions agree with TRBD2. The ends lost 3 bases at V and 2 bases at J; junction bases unmatched: 7. Germline CDR1 LNHDA, CDR2 SQIVND (reference sequence). The CDR3 spans 17 residues. The CDR3 is CASSMPGLAVTTDTQYF. CDR3 sequence (DNA): TGTGCCAGTAGTATGCCGGGACTAGCGGTGACCACAGATACGCAGTATTTT. Full variable domain (remainder filled in from reference TRBV19 and TRBJ2-3): DGGITQSPKYLFRKEGQNVTLSCEQNLNHDAMYWYRQDPGQGLRLIYYSQIVNDFQKGDIAEGYSVSREKKESFPLTVTSAQKNPTAFYLCASSMPGLAVTTDTQYFGPGTRLTVL.

The rearrangement joins TRBV29-1 to TRBJ2-1, with 8 positions matching TRBD2. Germline assignment: CDR1 SQVTM and CDR2 ANQGSEA. This CDR3 is 14 amino acids long. CDR3 region: CTITGGGGYNEQFF. CDR3 nucleotides: TGCACCATAACCGGGGGGGGCGGCTACAATGAGCAGTTCTTC.

The chain combines TRBV10-3 with TRBJ1-6; D unclear. V lost 2 bases to trimming and J lost 5 bases, with 7 bases between them. Germline V lookup: CDR1 ENHRY, CDR2 SYGVKD. The CDR3 sequence is 14 residues long. In nucleotides, the CDR3 is TGTGCCATCAGTGAGAGGGTCAATAATTCACCCCTCCACTTT. It yields the protein CAISERVNNSPLHF.